These 17 T cell receptor beta chains were sequenced from one sample in a study of blood T cell repertoires in COVID-19. Here immunoSEQ multiplex PCR was the method, and the copy in TCRdb shows in-frame clones only, minus some. The sample records fewer than 200,000 clones, around 85% being singletons. The sequencing sample was made of peripheral blood. The receptors derive from a man aged 55 to 69 who had recovered from COVID-19.

The chain employs TRBV6-5 and TRBJ2-7; D possibly corresponds to TRBD1 (6 bases). CDR3 length: 14 amino acids. Germline CDR1 is MNHEY and CDR2 is SVGAGI. V dropped 2 bases and J dropped 2 bases, with 10 bases sitting between them. CDR3 coding DNA: TGTGCCAGCAGTTACGACAGGTGGGCCTACGAGCAGTACTTC. It specifies CASSYDRWAYEQYF.

This chain connects TRBV10-3 to TRBJ2-3; 8 positions match TRBD2. With 8 bases clipped from V and 4 bases from J, the junction kept 8 bases outside the gene matches. Germline CDR1 is ENHRY and CDR2 is SYGVKD. CDR3 size: 14 residues. Here the CDR3 DNA reads TGTGCCATCCGAGCGGGGGCGCAGGCAGATACGCAGTATTTT. It is translated as CAIRAGAQADTQYF.

The chain carries TRBV4-2 and TRBJ1-3, with D possibly matching TRBD1 (5 bases). Between the trimmed V and J ends, which lost 5 bases and 8 bases, there was a span of 19 bases. The CDR3 sequence is 15 residues long. Germline CDR1 is LGHNA and CDR2 is YNFKEQ. CDR3 nucleotide sequence: TGTGCCAGCAGCGAACAGGTGGTGACCAAAGACACCATATATTTT. Translation: CASSEQVVTKDTIYF.

The rearrangement joins TRBV3-1 (or the pseudogene TRBV3-2) to TRBJ1-4, with 8 nucleotides matching TRBD1. There are 14 residues in the CDR3. The V gene end was trimmed by 3 bases and the J gene end by 8 bases; junction bases not matched to a gene: 5. Germline lookup yields CDR1 LGHDT and CDR2 YNNKEL (reference sequence). CDR3 amino acids: CASSQRQGAEKLFF. CDR3 nucleotide sequence: TGTGCCAGCAGCCAGCGGCAGGGGGCAGAAAAACTGTTTTTT.

Remarks on this clone: The same CDR3 arises from other DNA sequences in this sample as well. The rearrangement uses TRBV3-1 (or the pseudogene TRBV3-2) and TRBJ1-1, with unresolved D. Germline CDR1 reads LGHDT; CDR2 reads YNNKEL (reference sequence). The CDR3 extends over 13 amino acids. V was trimmed by 0 bases and J by 5 bases, leaving 7 bases between them. The CDR3 spells CASSQDRGTEAFF. CDR3 bases: TGTGCCAGCAGCCAAGATCGAGGAACTGAAGCTTTCTTT.

In its sample, this clone was seen a few times. The rearrangement links TRBV25-1 to TRBJ2-2; TRBD1 agrees at 9 bases. V shed 4 bases, J shed 3 bases, and the junction held 0 bases outside the gene matches. The CDR3 contains 14 residues. The germline V gene has CDR1 MGHDK and CDR2 SYGVNS. DNA of the CDR3: TGTGCCAGCAGTGGGACAGGGGACACCGGGGAGCTGTTTTTT. Translating gives CASSGTGDTGELFF. The entire variable domain, with the rest obtained from reference TRBV25-1 and TRBJ2-2, is as follows: EADIYQTPRYLVIGTGKKITLECSQTMGHDKMYWYQQDPGMELHLIHYSYGVNSTEKGDLSSESTVSRIRTEHFPLTLESARPSHTSQYLCASSGTGDTGELFFGEGSRLTVL.

This chain joins TRBV3-1 (or the pseudogene TRBV3-2) and TRBJ2-7; maybe TRBD2 (6 bases). The CDR3 is made up of 20 amino acids. V lost 6 bases and J lost 0, with 30 bases in between. The germline gives CDR1 LGHDT, CDR2 YNNKEL (reference sequence). The CDR3 DNA reads TGTGCCAGCAGAGCGGGTGATCCGATCGGGTTTTCCTCCCTCTCCTACGAGCAGTACTTC. It is translated as CASRAGDPIGFSSLSYEQYF.

This clone came up once. The chain couples TRBV5-8 to TRBJ1-2, with 7 bases aligning to TRBD1. Trimming removed 4 bases from V and 0 bases from J; junction bases left unmatched: 12. The CDR3 has 17 amino acids. Germline lookup yields CDR1 SGHTS and CDR2 YDEGEE. CDR3 nucleotide sequence: TGTGCCAGCAGCGTACCCAACAGGGGCGCGACTAACTATGGCTACACCTTC. Translated: CASSVPNRGATNYGYTF. Using reference TRBV5-8 and TRBJ1-2 for the parts outside the CDR3, the full variable domain is EAGVTQSPTHLIKTRGQQATLRCSPISGHTSVYWYQQALGLGLQFLLWYDEGEERNRGNFPPRFSGRQFPNYSSELNVNALELEDSALYLCASSVPNRGATNYGYTFGSGTRLTVV.

This clone came up once. This chain connects TRBV7-9 to TRBJ2-5; 7 nucleotides line up with TRBD2. The CDR3 has 15 residues. CDR1 and CDR2 from the germline V gene are SEHNR and FQNEAQ (reference sequence). Trimming at V came to 1 base and at J to 4 bases, leaving 6 bases not matched to a gene. CDR3 in DNA: TGTGCCAGCAGCTTAGGTAGCGGGTCCCCAGAGACCCAGTACTTC. This translates into CASSLGSGSPETQYF.

The chain uses TRBV27 and TRBJ1-2; 8 bases align to TRBD1. CDR1 and CDR2 (germline): MNHEY, SMNVEV (reference sequence). Losses at the gene ends were 4 bases for V and 0 bases for J; bases not matched to a gene: 13. The CDR3 loop spans 18 amino acids. CDR3 sequence reads: CASSSLPTGARANYGYTF. In DNA, the CDR3 is TGTGCCAGCAGTTCCCTACCGACAGGGGCCAGAGCTAACTATGGCTACACCTTC.

This clone has only one observation. The chain links TRBV13 to TRBJ2-5, with 10 bases matching TRBD2. The V and J ends lost 4 bases and 0 bases, in that order; junction bases with no gene match: 8. Germline loops: CDR1 PRHDT, CDR2 FYEKMQ (reference sequence). This CDR3 comprises 17 residues. CDR3 coding DNA: TGTGCCAGCAGCTCCTGGACTAGCGGAGGAGACCAAGAGACCCAGTACTTC. Protein product: CASSSWTSGGDQETQYF.

The chain combines TRBV7-3 with TRBJ2-6; 8 nucleotides match TRBD1. This CDR3 contains 16 residues. The germline V gene has CDR1 SGHTA and CDR2 FQGTGA. J gave up 2 bases and V 5 bases, and 5 bases lay outside the gene matches. CDR3 amino acids: CASSPMDRAGANVLTF. CDR3 DNA: TGTGCCAGCAGCCCAATGGACAGGGCTGGGGCCAACGTCCTGACTTTC.

This chain links TRBV29-1 with TRBJ2-1; D is possibly TRBD1 (5 bases). The CDR3 totals 14 residues. Germline V lookup: CDR1 SQVTM, CDR2 ANQGSEA. Trimming took 6 bases from V and 0 from J, leaving 12 bases between them. CDR3 in DNA: TGCAGCGTGTTACAGGTGGGCTCCTACAATGAGCAGTTCTTC. It specifies CSVLQVGSYNEQFF.

This clone was seen a handful of times. This rearrangement joins TRBV2 to TRBJ1-4; D unresolved. The CDR3 has 14 amino acids. Trimming cost V 8 bases and J 7 bases, with 17 bases left between them. Germline loops: CDR1 SNHLY, CDR2 FYNNEI. In DNA form, the CDR3 reads TGTGCCAGCGCTCCTTCCCTCCTCGGTGAAAAACTGTTTTTT. This sequence encodes CASAPSLLGEKLFF.

This clone was detected once. V and J are TRBV12-3 or TRBV12-4 and TRBJ2-4; D uncertain. Trimming shortened V by 8 bases and J by 9 bases, and 11 bases separated the two germline ends. The CDR3 length is 11 residues. The chain's CDR3 is CASGRTRIQYF. In DNA form, the CDR3 reads TGTGCCAGCGGTCGAACGCGCATTCAGTACTTC.

The chain joins TRBV9 to TRBJ2-3; D remains unclear. The CDR3 is 15 amino acids. V lost 2 bases, J lost 0 bases, and 10 bases lay in between. CDR1 SGDLS and CDR2 YYNGEE come from the germline V gene. The CDR3 DNA is TGTGCCAGCAGCGTGGAGCCCCTTAGCACAGATACGCAGTATTTT. Its protein product is CASSVEPLSTDTQYF.

The gene calls are TRBV15 and TRBJ1-6, with 8 bases fitting TRBD1. The CDR3 sequence is 15 residues long. Germline V gene data show CDR1 as LNHNV and CDR2 as YYDKDF (reference sequence). Trimming took 4 bases from V and 11 from J; bases not matched to a gene: 10. The CDR3 sequence: CATSTGQGSGTPLHF. As DNA, the CDR3 is TGTGCCACCAGCACCGGACAGGGCAGTGGGACACCCCTCCACTTT. The full variable domain, its missing parts supplied by reference TRBV15 and TRBJ1-6, is DAMVIQNPRYQVTQFGKPVTLSCSQTLNHNVMYWYQQKSSQAPKLLFHYYDKDFNNEADTPDNFQSRRPNTSFCFLDIRSPGLGDTAMYLCATSTGQGSGTPLHFGNGTRLTVT.